The 2 T cell receptor beta chains below all came from one sample that was sequenced in a study of T cell repertoires in cytomegalovirus infection. What these receptors recognize is not known. TCRdb itself ran the reads through MiXCR, one entry per CDR3 protein. This sample carries 680,000 or so distinct CDR3 sequences, around 35% of them seen once, and the ten largest clones take 15% to 20%. Sequencing was performed on cultured PBMCs, taken from culture after CMV antigen stimulation. The receptors here all came from a human donor in good health (CMV status not recorded). Some clones in this sample may be carry-over from other donors' samples.

The table lists this clonotype with a few counts. The rearrangement links TRBV7-9 to TRBJ2-3, with no clear D. The V gene's germline CDR1 is SEHNR and CDR2 FQNEAQ (reference sequence). V was pared by 1 base and J by 4 bases, with 9 bases between. This CDR3 is 14 amino acids long. DNA for the CDR3: TGTGCCAGCAGCTTAGTGGGTATAGCAGATACGCAGTATTTT. Translating it yields CASSLVGIADTQYF.

The V and J genes are TRBV18 and TRBJ2-7, with TRBD2 identical over 7 bases. Germline loops: CDR1 KGHSH, CDR2 LQKENI. This CDR3 region has 14 residues. The trim removed 3 bases at V and 3 bases at J, leaving 5 bases unmatched. CDR3 in DNA: TGTGCCAGCTCACCGGTGGCGGGAGACTACGAGCAGTACTTC. Translation: CASSPVAGDYEQYF.